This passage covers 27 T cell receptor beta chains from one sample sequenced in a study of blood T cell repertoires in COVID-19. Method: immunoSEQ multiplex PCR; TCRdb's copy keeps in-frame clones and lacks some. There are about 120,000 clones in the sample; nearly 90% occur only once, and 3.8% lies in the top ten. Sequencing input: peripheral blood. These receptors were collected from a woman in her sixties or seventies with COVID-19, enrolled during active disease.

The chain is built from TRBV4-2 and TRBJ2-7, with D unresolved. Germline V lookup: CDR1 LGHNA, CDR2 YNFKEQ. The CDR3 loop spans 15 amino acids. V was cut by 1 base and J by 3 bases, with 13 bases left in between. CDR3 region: CASSQGATSVYEQYF. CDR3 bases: TGTGCCAGCAGCCAAGGGGCCACTTCGGTCTACGAGCAGTACTTC.

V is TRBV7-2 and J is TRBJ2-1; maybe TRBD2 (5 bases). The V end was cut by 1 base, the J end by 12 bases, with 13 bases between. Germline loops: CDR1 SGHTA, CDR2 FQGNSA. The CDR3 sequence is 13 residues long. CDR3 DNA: TGTGCCAGCAGCTTAGAGCCGGGGTTGGGGCAGTTCTTC. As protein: CASSLEPGLGQFF.

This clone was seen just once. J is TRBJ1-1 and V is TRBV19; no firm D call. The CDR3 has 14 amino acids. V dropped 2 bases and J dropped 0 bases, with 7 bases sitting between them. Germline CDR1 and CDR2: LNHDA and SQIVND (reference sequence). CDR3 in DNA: TGTGCCAGTAGTATATGGCAGTTGAACACTGAAGCTTTCTTT. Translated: CASSIWQLNTEAFF.

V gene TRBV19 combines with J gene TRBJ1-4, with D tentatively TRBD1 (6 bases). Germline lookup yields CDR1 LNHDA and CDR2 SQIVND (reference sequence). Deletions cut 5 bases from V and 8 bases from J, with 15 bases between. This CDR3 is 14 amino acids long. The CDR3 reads CASSPRGGEEKLFF. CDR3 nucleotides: TGTGCCAGTAGTCCCAGGGGAGGGGAAGAAAAACTGTTTTTT.

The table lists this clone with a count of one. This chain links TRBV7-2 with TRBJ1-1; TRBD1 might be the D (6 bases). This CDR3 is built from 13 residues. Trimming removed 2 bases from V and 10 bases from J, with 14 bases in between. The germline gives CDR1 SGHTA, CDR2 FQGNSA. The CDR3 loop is CASSLPPQGLAFF. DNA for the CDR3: TGTGCCAGCAGCTTACCACCCCAGGGGTTAGCTTTCTTT. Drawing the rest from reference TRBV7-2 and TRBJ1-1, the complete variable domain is GAGVSQSPSNKVTEKGKDVELRCDPISGHTALYWYRQSLGQGLEFLIYFQGNSAPDKSGLPSDRFSAERTGGSVSTLTIQRTQQEDSAVYLCASSLPPQGLAFFGQGTRLTVV.

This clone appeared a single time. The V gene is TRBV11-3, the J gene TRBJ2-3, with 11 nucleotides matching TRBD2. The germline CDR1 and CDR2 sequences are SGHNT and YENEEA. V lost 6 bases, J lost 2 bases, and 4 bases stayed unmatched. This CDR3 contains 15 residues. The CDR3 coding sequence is TGTGCCAGCAGTCTTAGCGGGGGGGCCACAGATACGCAGTATTTT. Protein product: CASSLSGGATDTQYF.

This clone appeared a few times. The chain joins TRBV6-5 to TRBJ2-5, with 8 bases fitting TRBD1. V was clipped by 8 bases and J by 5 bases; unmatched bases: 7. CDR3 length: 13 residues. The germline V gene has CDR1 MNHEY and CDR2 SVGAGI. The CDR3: CASASGQDETQYF. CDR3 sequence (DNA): TGTGCCAGCGCCTCGGGACAGGATGAGACCCAGTACTTC.

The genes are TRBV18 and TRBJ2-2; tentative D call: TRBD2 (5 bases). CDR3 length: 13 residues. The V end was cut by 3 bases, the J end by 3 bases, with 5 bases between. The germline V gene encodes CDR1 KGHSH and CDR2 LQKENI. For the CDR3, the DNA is TGTGCCAGCTCACCGGGAGACACCGGGGAGCTGTTTTTT. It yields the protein CASSPGDTGELFF. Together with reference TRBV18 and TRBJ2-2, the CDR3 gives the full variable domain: NAGVMQNPRHLVRRRGQEARLRCSPMKGHSHVYWYRQLPEEGLKFMVYLQKENIIDESGMPKERFSAEFPKEGPSILRIQQVVRGDSAAYFCASSPGDTGELFFGEGSRLTVL.

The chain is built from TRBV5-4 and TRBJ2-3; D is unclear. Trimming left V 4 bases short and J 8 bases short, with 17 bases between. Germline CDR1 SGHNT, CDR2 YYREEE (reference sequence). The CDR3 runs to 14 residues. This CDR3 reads CASSRLDPGGTQYF. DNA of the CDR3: TGTGCCAGCAGCCGATTGGATCCGGGTGGTACGCAGTATTTT.

The CDR3 DNA is TGTGCCAGCAGAACTGGGGTAACAGGGACCGGGGAGCTGTTTTTT. This codes for CASRTGVTGTGELFF. The chain is built from TRBV6-5 and TRBJ2-2; tentatively, D is TRBD1 (6 bases). This CDR3 comprises 15 residues. Looked up from germline, CDR1 is MNHEY and CDR2 is SVGAGI. Trimming took 6 bases from V and 5 from J, leaving 16 bases between them.

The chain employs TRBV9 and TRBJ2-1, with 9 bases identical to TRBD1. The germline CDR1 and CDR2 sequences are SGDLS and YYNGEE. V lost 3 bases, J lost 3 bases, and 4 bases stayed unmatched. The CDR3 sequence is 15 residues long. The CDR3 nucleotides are TGTGCCAGCAGCGAAGGGACAGGGTACTACAATGAGCAGTTCTTC. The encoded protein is CASSEGTGYYNEQFF.

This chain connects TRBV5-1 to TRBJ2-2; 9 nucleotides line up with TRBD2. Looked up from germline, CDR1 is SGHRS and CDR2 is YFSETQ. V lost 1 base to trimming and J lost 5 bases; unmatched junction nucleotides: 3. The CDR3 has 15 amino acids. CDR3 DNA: TGCGCCAGCAGCTTGAGGCTAGCGGGGACCGGGGAGCTGTTTTTT. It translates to CASSLRLAGTGELFF.

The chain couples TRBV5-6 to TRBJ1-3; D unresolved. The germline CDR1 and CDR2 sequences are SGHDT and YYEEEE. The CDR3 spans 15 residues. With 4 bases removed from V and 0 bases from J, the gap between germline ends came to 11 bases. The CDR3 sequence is CASSTAPSSGNTIYF. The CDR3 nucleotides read TGTGCCAGCAGCACCGCTCCGAGCTCTGGAAACACCATATATTTT. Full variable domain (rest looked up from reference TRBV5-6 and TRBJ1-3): DAGVTQSPTHLIKTRGQQVTLRCSPKSGHDTVSWYQQALGQGPQFIFQYYEEEERQRGNFPDRFSGHQFPNYSSELNVNALLLGDSALYLCASSTAPSSGNTIYFGEGSWLTVV.

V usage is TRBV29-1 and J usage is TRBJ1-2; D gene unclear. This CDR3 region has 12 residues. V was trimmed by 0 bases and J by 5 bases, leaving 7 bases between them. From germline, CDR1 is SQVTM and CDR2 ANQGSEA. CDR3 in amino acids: CSVEDLRYGYTF. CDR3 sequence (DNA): TGCAGCGTTGAAGATCTTCGGTATGGCTACACCTTC.

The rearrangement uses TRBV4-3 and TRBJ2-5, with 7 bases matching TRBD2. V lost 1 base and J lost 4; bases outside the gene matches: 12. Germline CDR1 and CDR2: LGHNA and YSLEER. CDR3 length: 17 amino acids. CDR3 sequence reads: CASSQGHRRGGGETQYF. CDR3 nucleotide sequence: TGCGCCAGCAGCCAAGGACATAGGAGGGGCGGGGGAGAGACCCAGTACTTC.

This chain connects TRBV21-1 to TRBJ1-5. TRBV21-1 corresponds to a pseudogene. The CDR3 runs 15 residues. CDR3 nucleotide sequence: TGTGCCAGCAGCAAAAGGCGGTTTCGCAATCAGCCCCAGCATTTT. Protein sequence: CASSKRRFRNQPQHF.

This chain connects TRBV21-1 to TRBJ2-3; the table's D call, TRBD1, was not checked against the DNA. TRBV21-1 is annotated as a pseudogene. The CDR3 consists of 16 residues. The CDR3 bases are TGTGCCAGCAGCAAAGGGACAGGGCCCCGCACAGATACGCAGTATTTT. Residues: CASSKGTGPRTDTQYF.

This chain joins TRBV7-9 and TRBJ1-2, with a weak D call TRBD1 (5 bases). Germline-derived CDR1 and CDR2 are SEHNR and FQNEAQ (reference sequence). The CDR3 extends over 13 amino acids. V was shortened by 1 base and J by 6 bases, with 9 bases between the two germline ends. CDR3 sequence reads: CASSLGQNDGYTF. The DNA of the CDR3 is TGTGCCAGCAGCTTAGGACAGAACGATGGCTACACCTTC.

DNA for the CDR3: TGTGCCAGTAGTATTATCGGGGAGCTGTTTTTT. Its protein is CASSIIGELFF. V and J are TRBV19 and TRBJ2-2; the D is unclear. The V end was cut by 3 bases, the J end by 7 bases, with 3 bases between. Germline lookup yields CDR1 LNHDA and CDR2 SQIVND (reference sequence). This CDR3 is built from 11 residues.

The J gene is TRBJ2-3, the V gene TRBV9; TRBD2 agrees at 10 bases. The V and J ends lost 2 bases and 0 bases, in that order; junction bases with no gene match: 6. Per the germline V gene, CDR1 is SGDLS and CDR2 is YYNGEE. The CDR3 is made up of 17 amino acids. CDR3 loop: CASSVLSGGASTDTQYF. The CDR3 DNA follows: TGTGCCAGCAGCGTGTTGAGCGGGGGGGCTAGCACAGATACGCAGTATTTT.

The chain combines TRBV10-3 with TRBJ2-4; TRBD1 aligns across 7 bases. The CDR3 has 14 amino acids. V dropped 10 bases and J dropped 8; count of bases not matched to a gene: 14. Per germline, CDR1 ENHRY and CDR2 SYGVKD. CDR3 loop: CATGTGTEKDIQYF. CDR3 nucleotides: TGTGCCACCGGAACCGGGACAGAGAAGGACATTCAGTACTTC.

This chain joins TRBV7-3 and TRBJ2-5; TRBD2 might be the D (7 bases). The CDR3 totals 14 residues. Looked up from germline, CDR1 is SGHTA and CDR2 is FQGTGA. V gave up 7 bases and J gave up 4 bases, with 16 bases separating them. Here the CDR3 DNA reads TGTGCCAGCAACAACGGGGCGGGGGCAGAGACCCAGTACTTC. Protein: CASNNGAGAETQYF.

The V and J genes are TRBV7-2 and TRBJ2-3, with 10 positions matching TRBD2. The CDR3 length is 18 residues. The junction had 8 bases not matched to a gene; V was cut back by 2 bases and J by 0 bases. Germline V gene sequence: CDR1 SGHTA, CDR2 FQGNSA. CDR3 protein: CASSLTLSGGLSTDTQYF. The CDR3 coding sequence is TGTGCCAGCAGCTTAACACTTAGCGGGGGGTTGAGCACAGATACGCAGTATTTT.

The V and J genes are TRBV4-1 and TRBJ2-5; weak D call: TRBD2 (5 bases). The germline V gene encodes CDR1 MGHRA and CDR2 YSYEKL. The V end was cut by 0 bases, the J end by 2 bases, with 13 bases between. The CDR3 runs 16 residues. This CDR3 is CASSQEVRGFQETQYF. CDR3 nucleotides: TGCGCCAGCAGCCAAGAAGTCCGAGGGTTTCAAGAGACCCAGTACTTC.

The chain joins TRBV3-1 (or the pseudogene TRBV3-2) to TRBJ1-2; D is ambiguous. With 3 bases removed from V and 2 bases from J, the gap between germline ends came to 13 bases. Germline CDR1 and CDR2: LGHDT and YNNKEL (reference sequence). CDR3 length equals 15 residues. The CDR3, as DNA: TGTGCCAGCAGCCATATGGGCAGATTAAACTATGGCTACACCTTC. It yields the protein CASSHMGRLNYGYTF.

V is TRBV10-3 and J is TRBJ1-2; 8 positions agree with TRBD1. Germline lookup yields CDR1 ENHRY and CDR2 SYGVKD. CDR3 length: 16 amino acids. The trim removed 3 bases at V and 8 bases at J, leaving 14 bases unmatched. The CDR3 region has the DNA TGTGCCATCAGTGACCACAGTCGGACAGGGTCCGGAGGCTACACCTTC. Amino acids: CAISDHSRTGSGGYTF.

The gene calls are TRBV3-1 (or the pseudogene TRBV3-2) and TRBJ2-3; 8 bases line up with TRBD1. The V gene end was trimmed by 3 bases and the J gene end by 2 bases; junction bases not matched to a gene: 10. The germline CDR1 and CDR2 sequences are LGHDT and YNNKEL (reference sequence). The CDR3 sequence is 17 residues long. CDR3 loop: CASSQDPGGRVTDTQYF. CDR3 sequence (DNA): TGTGCCAGCAGCCAGGACCCAGGGGGCCGGGTCACAGATACGCAGTATTTT.